A single sample gave rise to the 18 T cell receptor beta chains below, sequenced in a study of CD8+ T cells in alopecia areata. The treatment: oral pan-JAK inhibitor, 5-10 mg twice daily. cDNA serving as the sequencing template came from extracted, reverse transcribed RNA. Repertoires were generated with immunoSEQ multiplex PCR, while TCRdb's copy carries only in-frame clones and drops some. The table includes roughly 100,000 clones, 85% to 90% detected once. The input for sequencing was CD8+ T cells sorted from blood, taken between weeks 30 and 35, from a patient treated with tofacitinib. These TCRs come from a human donor with alopecia areata.

This rearrangement joins TRBV19 to TRBJ2-7, with 9 bases that match TRBD1. CDR1 is LNHDA, CDR2 SQIVND, per germline (reference sequence). The CDR3 sequence is 13 residues long. Trimming at V came to 5 bases and at J to 6 bases, leaving 5 bases not matched to a gene. As DNA, the CDR3 is TGTGCCAGTAGTCCCGGGACAGGGATCGAGCAGTACTTC. Its translation: CASSPGTGIEQYF.

The chain combines TRBV9 with TRBJ2-1; 8 bases are a match to TRBD2. Germline-derived CDR1 and CDR2 are SGDLS and YYNGEE. The V segment lost 4 bases and the J segment 2 bases; nucleotides outside the gene matches: 5. This CDR3 contains 15 residues. CDR3 in DNA: TGTGCCAGCAGCCCGAGCGGGAGTCCCTACAATGAGCAGTTCTTC. It is translated as CASSPSGSPYNEQFF.

The CDR3 nucleotides are TGTGCCAGCAGCACCAGTCCTAGCGGGAATGACTACGAGCAGTACTTC. This sequence encodes CASSTSPSGNDYEQYF. This chain uses TRBV2 with TRBJ2-7, with 9 positions matching TRBD2. There are 16 residues in the CDR3. Germline trimming cut 6 bases from V and 3 bases from J; bases unmatched to any gene: 12. Per the germline V gene, CDR1 is SNHLY and CDR2 is FYNNEI.

This rearrangement joins TRBV19 to TRBJ1-1; 7 nucleotides agree with TRBD1. This CDR3 contains 13 residues. The germline V gene encodes CDR1 LNHDA and CDR2 SQIVND (reference sequence). V gave up 6 bases and J gave up 4 bases; unmatched junction bases: 5. DNA of the CDR3: TGTGCCAGTAGGGAAACAGGGGCCACTGAAGCTTTCTTT. This encodes CASRETGATEAFF. The variable domain in full, completed from reference TRBV19 and TRBJ1-1, reads DGGITQSPKYLFRKEGQNVTLSCEQNLNHDAMYWYRQDPGQGLRLIYYSQIVNDFQKGDIAEGYSVSREKKESFPLTVTSAQKNPTAFYLCASRETGATEAFFGQGTRLTVV.

This clone has only a few counts. The chain joins TRBV27 to TRBJ2-7, with a possible D match to TRBD2 (5 bases). CDR3 length: 14 residues. V was clipped by 8 bases and J by 2 bases, with 16 bases between them. Germline CDR1 MNHEY, CDR2 SMNVEV (reference sequence). CDR3 nucleotides: TGTGCCAGCTGGGAGACCGGCAAAGCCTACGAGCAGTACTTC. Translation gives CASWETGKAYEQYF.

The chain uses TRBV7-6 and TRBJ2-1, with TRBD2 matching over 13 bases. CDR1 and CDR2 (germline): SGHVS, FNYEAQ. This CDR3 contains 15 residues. J lost 6 bases, V lost 3 bases, and 2 bases had no gene match. CDR3 bases: TGTGCCAGCAGCTTTACTAGCGGGAGGGGCAATGAGCAGTTCTTC. Its translation is CASSFTSGRGNEQFF.

This chain uses TRBV11-2 with TRBJ1-1; 10 positions agree with TRBD1. The CDR3 sequence is 15 residues long. Germline trimming cut 5 bases from V and 1 base from J; bases unmatched to any gene: 4. Germline-derived CDR1 and CDR2 are SGHAT and FQNNGV. The CDR3 DNA sequence: TGTGCCAGCAGCATCGGGACAGGGGCGAACACTGAAGCTTTCTTT. Amino acids: CASSIGTGANTEAFF. Based on the CDR3 plus reference TRBV11-2 and TRBJ1-1, the full variable domain is EAGVAQSPRYKIIEKRQSVAFWCNPISGHATLYWYQQILGQGPKLLIQFQNNGVVDDSQLPKDRFSAERLKGVDSTLKIQPAKLEDSAVYLCASSIGTGANTEAFFGQGTRLTVV.

The table lists this clone with a count of one. V usage is TRBV27 and J usage is TRBJ2-1, with a weak D call TRBD2 (6 bases). V lost 2 bases to trimming and J lost 7 bases, with 9 bases between them. CDR3 length: 13 amino acids. Germline values: CDR1 MNHEY, CDR2 SMNVEV (reference sequence). CDR3: CASSLGLANEQFF. DNA for the CDR3: TGTGCCAGCAGTTTAGGGCTAGCGAATGAGCAGTTCTTC.

The genes are TRBV7-2 and TRBJ2-7; the match to TRBD1 covers 7 bases. The length of the CDR3 is 13 residues. CDR1 is SGHTA, CDR2 FQGNSA, per germline. J was trimmed by 5 bases and V by 2 bases; bases with no gene match: 3. The CDR3 nucleotides read TGTGCCAGCAGCTTAAACAGGGGCCACGAGCAGTACTTC. Protein: CASSLNRGHEQYF. Supplemented by reference TRBV7-2 and TRBJ2-7, the full variable domain reads GAGVSQSPSNKVTEKGKDVELRCDPISGHTALYWYRQSLGQGLEFLIYFQGNSAPDKSGLPSDRFSAERTGGSVSTLTIQRTQQEDSAVYLCASSLNRGHEQYFGPGTRLTVT.

This rearrangement joins TRBV14 to TRBJ2-7, with D possibly matching TRBD1 (5 bases). Trimming left V 11 bases short and J 2 bases short, with 43 bases between. CDR1 and CDR2 (germline): SGHDN, FVKESK. The CDR3 sequence is 22 residues long. The CDR3 coding sequence is TGTGCCCGCTTGTTAGGGGCGCGGTCTCGAGTGACTTTTTCACGACCCACCTACGAGCAGTACTTC. It is translated as CARLLGARSRVTFSRPTYEQYF.

This clone turned up a few times. This chain connects TRBV5-6 to TRBJ2-1; D is unclear. V was pared by 3 bases and J by 0 bases, with 4 bases between. In germline, CDR1 is SGHDT, CDR2 YYEEEE. CDR3 length equals 13 residues. The CDR3 nucleotides are TGTGCCAGCAGCTCGAGCTCCTACAATGAGCAGTTCTTC. Its protein product is CASSSSSYNEQFF.

V is TRBV5-6 and J is TRBJ2-2; no definite D call. With 1 base removed from V and 1 base from J, the gap between germline ends came to 2 bases. The CDR3 runs to 13 residues. CDR1 is SGHDT, CDR2 YYEEEE, per germline. The CDR3: CASSLMNTGELFF. CDR3 coding DNA: TGTGCCAGCAGCTTGATGAACACCGGGGAGCTGTTTTTT.

CDR3 loop: CASSLAGGRQETQYF. In DNA, the CDR3 is TGTGCCAGCAGCCTCGCGGGGGGAAGGCAAGAGACCCAGTACTTC. The gene calls are TRBV5-4 and TRBJ2-5; 8 positions agree with TRBD2. This CDR3 is 15 amino acids long. J was trimmed by 2 bases and V by 4 bases; bases with no gene match: 7. The germline V gene encodes CDR1 SGHNT and CDR2 YYREEE (reference sequence).

This chain uses TRBV28 with TRBJ1-2, with D unresolved. Deletions cut 0 bases from V and 4 bases from J, with 6 bases between. The CDR3 extends over 13 amino acids. Looked up from germline, CDR1 is MDHEN and CDR2 is SYDVKM. CDR3 in amino acids: CASSLWGIYGYTF. As DNA, the CDR3 is TGTGCCAGCAGTTTATGGGGGATCTATGGCTACACCTTC.

The rearrangement uses TRBV7-9 and TRBJ2-7; D ambiguous. Looked up from germline, CDR1 is SEHNR and CDR2 is FQNEAQ (reference sequence). CDR3 length: 13 amino acids. V was clipped by 5 bases and J by 2 bases, with 10 bases between them. This CDR3 is CASSQTETYEQYF. CDR3 nucleotide sequence: TGTGCCAGCAGCCAGACCGAGACCTACGAGCAGTACTTC. Complete variable domain (other parts from reference TRBV7-9 and TRBJ2-7): DTGVSQNPRHKITKRGQNVTFRCDPISEHNRLYWYRQTLGQGPEFLTYFQNEAQLEKSRLLSDRFSAERPKGSFSTLEIQRTEQGDSAMYLCASSQTETYEQYFGPGTRLTVT.

The rearrangement joins TRBV10-3 to TRBJ2-7, with D perhaps TRBD2 (5 bases). The germline V and J ends were trimmed by 6 bases and 2 bases, with 14 bases remaining between them. The CDR3 is 14 residues long. The germline V gene has CDR1 ENHRY and CDR2 SYGVKD. The CDR3 region is CAIRPPGKPYEQYF. As DNA, the CDR3 is TGTGCCATCAGGCCCCCCGGGAAACCCTACGAGCAGTACTTC.

This clone was recorded a few times. The chain uses TRBV29-1 and TRBJ2-1; 7 bases fit TRBD1. The CDR3 contains 13 residues. J lost 8 bases, V lost 6 bases, and 10 bases had no gene match. CDR1 and CDR2 from the germline V gene are SQVTM and ANQGSEA. As DNA, the CDR3 is TGCAGCGTCGACAGGGCTAGTGGCGATGAGCAGTTCTTC. Translating it yields CSVDRASGDEQFF.

This chain joins TRBV5-1 and TRBJ2-3; no definite D call. The CDR3 spans 16 residues. Trimming removed 7 bases at V and 6 bases at J, with 24 bases between. Germline lookup yields CDR1 SGHRS and CDR2 YFSETQ. Here the CDR3 reads CASSWYRAPRWDTQYF. For the CDR3, the DNA is TGCGCCAGCTCATGGTACCGGGCCCCCCGGTGGGATACGCAGTATTTT.